Listed here are 6 T cell receptor beta chains from one sample, sequenced in a study of blood T cell repertoires in COVID-19. TCRdb keeps only in-frame clones here, not all; method: immunoSEQ multiplex PCR. The data hold about 80,000 clones, with roughly 80% observed a single time. Source material: peripheral blood. Every receptor here comes from a human donor in a cohort sampled during active COVID-19.

The gene calls are TRBV18 and TRBJ1-6, with TRBD1 matching 10 bases. Germline V lookup: CDR1 KGHSH, CDR2 LQKENI. Unmatched junction bases numbered 5, after V lost 6 bases and J lost 6 bases. The CDR3 length is 15 residues. The CDR3 DNA reads as TGTGCCAGCTCGTCGGGACAGGGGACTAATTCACCCCTCCACTTT. Amino acid sequence: CASSSGQGTNSPLHF.

This chain uses TRBV24-1 with TRBJ2-3, with D possibly TRBD2 on 7 matching bases. The CDR3 length is 21 residues. Germline CDR1 is KGHDR and CDR2 is SFDVKD. The V end was cut by 10 bases, the J end by 2 bases, with 36 bases between. In DNA, the CDR3 is TGTGCCACTAGGTCCCGAACTAGGGGGGGAACAACCGAGACCCACACAGATACGCAGTATTTT. Its protein product is CATRSRTRGGTTETHTDTQYF.

The rearrangement joins TRBV3-1 (or the pseudogene TRBV3-2) to TRBJ1-4; possible D gene TRBD1, 6 bases. CDR3 length: 15 residues. V lost 0 bases and J 8 bases, leaving 13 bases between the germline ends. Looked up from germline, CDR1 is LGHDT and CDR2 is YNNKEL (reference sequence). The CDR3 protein is CASSQEFGGGEKLFF. The CDR3 DNA sequence: TGTGCCAGCAGCCAAGAGTTTGGGGGCGGCGAAAAACTGTTTTTT.

V is TRBV6-6 and J is TRBJ2-3; 10 positions agree with TRBD1. The CDR3 loop spans 15 amino acids. V dropped 5 bases and J dropped 9; count of bases not matched to a gene: 11. Germline-derived CDR1 and CDR2 are MNHNY and SVGAGI (reference sequence). The CDR3 reads CASSPGTGAMYTQYF. The CDR3 DNA sequence: TGTGCCAGCAGTCCCGGGACAGGGGCGATGTACACGCAGTATTTT.

The V call is TRBV28, the J call TRBJ2-4; D may be TRBD1 (5 bases). The CDR3 covers 16 residues. V lost 2 bases and J 0 bases, leaving 11 bases between the germline ends. CDR1 MDHEN and CDR2 SYDVKM come from the germline V gene. Here the CDR3 reads CASSLPGALAKNIQYF. Here the CDR3 DNA reads TGTGCCAGCAGTTTACCTGGGGCCCTAGCCAAAAACATTCAGTACTTC.

This chain links TRBV3-1 (or the pseudogene TRBV3-2) with TRBJ2-1; weak D call: TRBD2 (5 bases). Germline CDR1 is LGHDT and CDR2 is YNNKEL (reference sequence). CDR3 size: 11 residues. The V end was cut by 8 bases, the J end by 9 bases, with 11 bases between. CDR3 residues: CASGDAGEQFF. The CDR3 DNA sequence: TGTGCCAGCGGGGATGCGGGTGAGCAGTTCTTC.